Listed below are T cell receptor beta chains from one sample, sequenced in a study of radiotherapy plus CTLA-4 blockade in lung cancer. Method: immunoSEQ multiplex PCR; TCRdb's copy keeps in-frame clones and lacks some. The repertoire holds more than 90,000 clones, with approximately 78% as singletons. This sample comprised peripheral blood, obtained from a patient treated with radiotherapy plus ipilimumab. These receptor sequences come from a human donor with non-small cell lung cancer that progressed on radiotherapy plus ipilimumab. The conserved cysteine and the conserved F or W are not part of the CDR3 here. Each record gives: V gene, clone size, CDR3 protein. Some rows mark clone size as missing; the rest say once, few, many or name a class of expanded clone.

>TRBV29-1|NA
SVRDRVEETQY
>TRBV4-1|NA
ASSQNPGRGNYGYT
>TRBV30|NA
AWSVTGVPGELF
>TRBV6-6|NA
ASSSGLQETQY
>TRBV15|few
ATSRELAGGTYNEQF
>TRBV2|once
ASGTAGVDEQY
>TRBV11-2|NA
ASSLGTTPGELF
>TRBV29-1|NA
SVGRGTDTQY
>TRBV6-1|NA
ASSEFGSGGVIEQF
>TRBV2|NA
ASHYFGNEQF
>TRBV5-4|few
ASSLDLGYTGELF
>TRBV4-2|NA
ASSPGTSGNNEQF
>TRBV11-3|NA
ASRQSGSSYNEQF
>TRBV25-1|few
AIGDDTDTQY
>TRBV9|few
ASSVEGDPYEQY
>TRBV11-1|NA
ASRPRGSDEQY
>TRBV9|NA
ASSVNLWTAYNEQF
>TRBV28|NA
ASSLLDGLNQPQH
>TRBV9|NA
ASSVDPLQSEQY
>TRBV11-2|NA
ASSPGTSAHNEQF
>TRBV7-8|NA
ANSRDGGTDTQY
>TRBV2|NA
ASSDAVYNEQF
>TRBV2|NA
ASRAGTGPNYGYT
>TRBV6-5|NA
ASSYTGQREAF
>TRBV18|NA
ASSLSTGNSNQPQH
>TRBV7-2|NA
ASSLNAGRGSGANVLT
>TRBV30|NA
AWSVNTADEQF
>TRBV7-8|NA
ASSSRVGQGQGSGANVLT
>TRBV6-5|NA
ASSLGQGSHEQY
>TRBV2|many
ASSSNENTEAF
>TRBV28|NA
ASSSGRETQY
>TRBV7-6|NA
ASSLDPVNYGYT
>TRBV2|NA
ASRVQGTPGELF
>TRBV7-2|NA
ASSLGPPDGY
>TRBV5-4|NA
ASSKAPQQINTEAF
>TRBV30|NA
AWSREGGRLLWRAF
>TRBV25-1|NA
ASSVQGNTEAF
>TRBV11-1|NA
ASSFTGQETQY
>TRBV11-2|NA
ASSFWTIPGGEAF
>TRBV6-1|NA
ASSPTGNPYNEQF
>TRBV4-1|few
ASSQFVGGVYGYT
>TRBV2|NA
ASSTGLGEQF
>TRBV19|NA
ASSIGFTDTQY
>TRBV7-8|NA
ASSLSTSGTTGELF
>TRBV19|once
ASSWFGTSYGYT
>TRBV19|NA
ASSTGLANEQF
>TRBV19|NA
AIRDSHSNQPQH
>TRBV6-1|NA
ASSEIGGQRPQH
>TRBV5-6|NA
ASSRGPTGYEQY
>TRBV9|NA
ASSPGQGEGTQY
>TRBV27|once
ASSLAYSNQPQH
>TRBV25-1|NA
ASSEAAPGNQPQH
>TRBV21-1|few
ASSKPRSGKHQPQH
>TRBV28|NA
ASSLWREGVDTQY
>TRBV6-5|NA
ASSVRGQGDDGYT
>TRBV9|NA
ASSSRVVSDTEAF
>TRBV28|NA
ASSLQGAAEAF
>TRBV28|NA
ASSPVGGYT
>TRBV19|NA
ASSDAGYTAEAF